This note documents a single T cell receptor beta chain sequence. Its antigen is currently unknown. The time point: cycle 4 day 1 (C4D1), after 5 to 7 weeks of nivolumab. Each patient relapsed following autologous stem cell transplantation, and prior brentuximab vedotin exposure differed. CD4+ T cells were purified from thawed PBMCs by magnetic negative selection. Complete response, partial response or progressive disease was recorded as best response. The method was immunoSEQ multiplex PCR; TCRdb's version includes in-frame clones alone and lacks a portion of them. There are just under 6,500 clones in the sample; 86% occur only once, and approximately 1.5% lies in the top ten. V was clipped by 0 bases and J by 14 bases, with 14 bases between them. CDR1 and CDR2 (germline): GTSNPN, SVGIG (reference sequence). The CDR3 spans 12 residues. This specimen belongs to a study of PD-1 blockade in classical Hodgkin lymphoma.

Study observations and caveats: Reports indicated that newly diagnosed patients had lower baseline TCR diversity than healthy donors did. The authors have not defined what causes the repertoire differences, possibly disease activity or prior therapy.

The V call is TRBV30, the J call TRBJ2-1; D call uncertain. The receptor's source is a human donor with classical Hodgkin lymphoma. Source: CD4+ T cells from blood, taken before the fourth cycle of nivolumab. In DNA form, the CDR3 reads TGTGCCTGGAGTGTATCCCCCGGGTTAGAGTTCTTC. It translates to CAWSVSPGLEFF.